This T cell receptor beta chain stems from a study of lymphopenia after photon versus proton radiotherapy. Regarding the study as a whole: Relative stability marked proton patients; photon patients lost diversity and naive cells.

As concerns this clone: Its antigen is not identified.

The CDR3 extends over 13 amino acids. After removal of 7 bases from V and 2 bases from J, the junction contained 4 bases not matched to a gene. Germline V gene lookup returns CDR1 SNHLY and CDR2 FYNNEI. Only in-frame clones appear in the TCRdb table, and some are missing; sequencing was by immunoSEQ multiplex PCR. The sample lists about 70,000 clones, under 95% occurring once. The chain couples TRBV2 to TRBJ2-7, with 8 bases aligning to TRBD1. Source: peripheral blood, taken from a patient treated with photon-based radiotherapy. This TCR was recovered from a woman aged 40 to 50 with cholangiocarcinoma. In nucleotides, the CDR3 is TGTGCCAGCAACGACAGGGGCCCCTACGAGCAGTACTTC. The encoded protein is CASNDRGPYEQYF.